Listed here are 22 T cell receptor beta chains from one sample, sequenced in a study of cytomegalovirus exposure and HLA in healthy donors. With 60 Vbeta and 13 Jbeta primers, the PCR was carried out. Produced via immunoSEQ multiplex PCR; TCRdb's table is partial and in-frame only. The table has some 160,000 clones, almost 80% seen once; the top ten hold around 1.7%. Sequencing was carried out using PBMCs. The receptor source for this set is a young woman in good health and CMV-seronegative.

V usage is TRBV7-9 and J usage is TRBJ2-2, with TRBD1 matching 10 bases. Germline-derived CDR1 and CDR2 are SEHNR and FQNEAQ (reference sequence). V lost 7 bases and J lost 5; bases outside the gene matches: 4. The CDR3 is 14 residues long. As DNA, the CDR3 is TGTGCCAGCACCCGACAGGGGGCAACCGGGGAGCTGTTTTTT. This sequence encodes CASTRQGATGELFF.

The J gene is TRBJ1-5, the V gene TRBV6-1; a weak D match, TRBD1 (6 bases). There are 17 residues in the CDR3. Looked up from germline, CDR1 is MNHNS and CDR2 is SASEGT. V dropped 4 bases and J dropped 4 bases, with 20 bases sitting between them. The CDR3: CASSASLQGMRNQPQHF. In nucleotides, the CDR3 is TGTGCCAGCAGTGCATCCTTACAGGGAATGAGGAATCAGCCCCAGCATTTT.

The chain couples TRBV29-1 to TRBJ1-2; perhaps TRBD1 as D (5 bases). The CDR3 totals 12 residues. The V gene lost 3 bases and the J gene lost 8 bases, with 13 bases spanning the gap. Germline CDR1 reads SQVTM; CDR2 reads ANQGSEA. CDR3 nucleotides: TGCAGCGTTGAGGTCAGGGTGGGAGGCTACACCTTC. This encodes CSVEVRVGGYTF.

This clone was counted a few times. This chain joins TRBV6-1 and TRBJ1-1; D ambiguous. Trimming shortened V by 0 bases and J by 12 bases, and 17 bases separated the two germline ends. The CDR3 length is 14 residues. Per the germline V gene, CDR1 is MNHNS and CDR2 is SASEGT. CDR3 sequence: CASSEAGTTRETFF. CDR3 bases: TGTGCCAGCAGTGAAGCCGGTACAACTAGGGAAACTTTCTTT.

The CDR3 DNA reads TGTGCCAGCAGTCGGACAGGGCGCTCTGGAAACACCATATATTTT. This sequence encodes CASSRTGRSGNTIYF. This rearrangement joins TRBV6-5 to TRBJ1-3; 8 nucleotides line up with TRBD1. The CDR3 runs to 15 residues. Germline assignment: CDR1 MNHEY and CDR2 SVGAGI. Trimming at V came to 5 bases and at J to 0 bases, leaving 3 bases not matched to a gene.

The genes are TRBV10-3 and TRBJ1-1, with 9 bases identical to TRBD1. V was clipped by 6 bases and J by 1 base; unmatched bases: 3. Looked up from germline, CDR1 is ENHRY and CDR2 is SYGVKD. The CDR3 contains 14 residues. The CDR3: CAIRNRGPNTEAFF. The DNA of the CDR3 is TGTGCCATCAGGAACAGGGGGCCGAACACTGAAGCTTTCTTT.

The chain recombines TRBV11-3 with TRBJ2-1, with TRBD2 matching over 13 bases. This CDR3 contains 15 residues. V was clipped by 6 bases and J by 6 bases; unmatched bases: 5. Germline V CDR1 and CDR2: SGHNT, YENEEA. The CDR3 loop is CASSFRLAGGNEQFF. The CDR3 bases are TGTGCCAGCAGTTTCCGACTAGCGGGGGGCAATGAGCAGTTCTTC.

The CDR3 DNA follows: TGCGCCAGCAGCTTGAAGACGGTAACAGGTGAAGCTTTCTTT. Amino acid sequence: CASSLKTVTGEAFF. V and J are TRBV5-1 and TRBJ1-1, with D perhaps TRBD1 (5 bases). Between the trimmed V and J ends, which lost 1 base and 7 bases, there was a span of 14 bases. CDR1 is SGHRS and CDR2 is YFSETQ in the germline V gene. The CDR3 length is 14 residues.

The chain carries TRBV6-5 and TRBJ1-2; 8 bases agree with TRBD1. The CDR3 length is 14 residues. The V and J ends lost 6 bases and 4 bases, in that order; junction bases with no gene match: 7. Germline values: CDR1 MNHEY, CDR2 SVGAGI. DNA for the CDR3: TGTGCCAGCAGCACCCGGGACAGGAGCTATGGCTACACCTTC. Encoded protein: CASSTRDRSYGYTF.

The V gene is TRBV7-9, the J gene TRBJ2-4, with D hard to call. Germline lookup yields CDR1 SEHNR and CDR2 FQNEAQ (reference sequence). The CDR3 has 9 amino acids. V lost 5 bases, J lost 15 bases, and 8 bases lay in between. CDR3 sequence reads: CASSPGPYF. The CDR3 DNA reads as TGTGCCAGCAGCCCTGGGCCGTACTTC.

V and J are TRBV7-2 and TRBJ1-3; 10 positions agree with TRBD1. The CDR3 contains 16 residues. Trimming at V came to 5 bases and at J to 4 bases, leaving 8 bases not matched to a gene. CDR1 and CDR2 from the germline V gene are SGHTA and FQGNSA. The CDR3 region has the DNA TGTGCCAGCAGCCCTCGGGACAGGGGATCAGGAAACACCATATATTTT. Translating gives CASSPRDRGSGNTIYF.

The J gene is TRBJ1-5, the V gene TRBV5-6, with D hard to call. V was shortened by 1 base and J by 7 bases, with 9 bases between the two germline ends. The CDR3 extends over 13 amino acids. Germline-derived CDR1 and CDR2 are SGHDT and YYEEEE. The CDR3 protein is CASSLSGRQPQHF. Here the CDR3 DNA reads TGTGCCAGCAGCTTGTCGGGGAGGCAGCCCCAGCATTTT.

The CDR3 DNA reads as TGTGCCAGCAGGGACAGGAGATCAACTAATGAAAAACTGTTTTTT. Translated, it gives CASRDRRSTNEKLFF. V gene TRBV2 combines with J gene TRBJ1-4; 7 bases line up with TRBD1. Trimming took 6 bases from V and 0 from J; bases not matched to a gene: 4. CDR1 and CDR2 from the germline V gene are SNHLY and FYNNEI. This CDR3 contains 15 residues.

The chain is built from TRBV2 and TRBJ1-4; 8 bases map to TRBD1. With 5 bases clipped from V and 5 bases from J, the junction kept 4 bases outside the gene matches. This CDR3 is built from 14 residues. CDR1 SNHLY and CDR2 FYNNEI come from the germline V gene. The CDR3 loop is CASSQQGGNEKLFF. CDR3 nucleotide sequence: TGTGCCAGCAGTCAACAGGGGGGAAATGAAAAACTGTTTTTT.

The gene calls are TRBV27 and TRBJ1-6, with D possibly matching TRBD1 (6 bases). The ends were cut back, 1 base at V and 2 bases at J, with 9 bases in the middle. The CDR3 runs 16 residues. The germline V gene has CDR1 MNHEY and CDR2 SMNVEV (reference sequence). The CDR3 nucleotides are TGTGCCAGCAGTTTATTGGCAGGGGCCTATAATTCACCCCTCCACTTT. Translation: CASSLLAGAYNSPLHF.

The rearrangement links TRBV14 to TRBJ1-1; 10 bases fit TRBD1. The CDR3 is 13 amino acids. V trimming: 4 bases; J trimming: 11 bases; junction bases outside the gene matches: 7. Germline V lookup: CDR1 SGHDN, CDR2 FVKESK. The CDR3 loop is CASSPDRGRGAFF. The CDR3 DNA reads as TGTGCCAGCAGCCCAGACAGGGGGCGCGGTGCTTTCTTT. Combining the CDR3 with reference TRBV14 and TRBJ1-1 gives the whole variable domain EAGVTQFPSHSVIEKGQTVTLRCDPISGHDNLYWYRRVMGKEIKFLLHFVKESKQDESGMPNNRFLAERTGGTYSTLKVQPAELEDSGVYFCASSPDRGRGAFFGQGTRLTVV.

V gene TRBV6-1 combines with J gene TRBJ1-1; D unresolved. In germline, CDR1 is MNHNS, CDR2 SASEGT. The CDR3 spans 13 residues. Trimming cost V 4 bases and J 1 base, with 7 bases left between them. The CDR3: CASSVEGNTEAFF. DNA for the CDR3: TGTGCCAGCAGTGTTGAGGGGAACACTGAAGCTTTCTTT.

The chain carries TRBV4-3 and TRBJ2-2; D not resolved. Germline lookup yields CDR1 LGHNA and CDR2 YSLEER. CDR3 size: 17 residues. Trimming cost V 4 bases and J 1 base, with 16 bases left between them. The CDR3 loop reads CASSRSLRELNTGELFF. The CDR3 DNA follows: TGCGCCAGCAGCCGGTCCCTTAGAGAGTTGAACACCGGGGAGCTGTTTTTT.

The chain combines TRBV7-9 with TRBJ1-5, with D tentatively TRBD1 (6 bases). The CDR3 is 15 residues long. The germline gives CDR1 SEHNR, CDR2 FQNEAQ (reference sequence). V lost 0 bases, J lost 0 bases, and 6 bases lay in between. The CDR3 DNA is TGTGCCAGCAGCTTAGCAGGGGGTAGCAATCAGCCCCAGCATTTT. This codes for CASSLAGGSNQPQHF. The full variable domain, completed using reference TRBV7-9 and TRBJ1-5, is DTGVSQNPRHKITKRGQNVTFRCDPISEHNRLYWYRQTLGQGPEFLTYFQNEAQLEKSRLLSDRFSAERPKGSFSTLEIQRTEQGDSAMYLCASSLAGGSNQPQHFGDGTRLSIL.

V gene TRBV30 combines with J gene TRBJ1-3; 8 positions agree with TRBD1. The CDR3 spans 13 residues. Germline CDR1 reads GTSNPN; CDR2 reads SVGIG (reference sequence). Trimming cost V 5 bases and J 0 bases; bases outside gene matches: 0. CDR3 coding DNA: TGTGCCTGGGGACAGGGCTCTGGAAACACCATATATTTT. It codes for CAWGQGSGNTIYF.

The chain couples TRBV19 to TRBJ1-2, with 7 bases aligning to TRBD1. Trimming cost V 8 bases and J 8 bases; bases outside gene matches: 23. This CDR3 contains 17 residues. Germline lookup yields CDR1 LNHDA and CDR2 SQIVND (reference sequence). Here the CDR3 DNA reads TGTGCCAGTGAACAGTCAGTACAGGGGTGGATTACCGGCGGCTACACCTTC. The encoded protein is CASEQSVQGWITGGYTF.

There are a few counts of this clone. The V gene is TRBV19, the J gene TRBJ2-3; 9 bases fit TRBD2. The CDR3 is 17 residues long. V gave up 4 bases and J gave up 2 bases; unmatched junction bases: 10. The germline CDR1 and CDR2 sequences are LNHDA and SQIVND (reference sequence). The CDR3 nucleotides read TGTGCCAGTAGTAGGGACGGACCTAGCGGGGTCACAGATACGCAGTATTTT. Its protein product is CASSRDGPSGVTDTQYF.